Listed below are T cell receptor beta chains from one sample, sequenced in a study of human T cells and chemical hapten exposure. From the RACE reads, TCRdb called clonotypes with MiXCR, one entry per CDR3 protein. In the table there are 150,000 to 200,000 distinct CDR3 sequences, roughly 15% of which are singletons. The sequencing here drew on whole blood, taken in connection with sensitization to the hapten diphenylcyclopropenone (DPC). The source of these receptors is a woman younger than 45 with alopecia areata. Some clones in this sample may be carry-over from other donors' samples. CDR3s include the opening cysteine and the closing phenylalanine or tryptophan. The D gene is left open where the match is weak. The size of a clone is reported for some rows only, either as once, few or many, or as a class for expanded clones.

d_call,clone_size,v_call,j_call,cdr3_nt,cdr3_aa
TRBD1,many,TRBV28,TRBJ1-6,TGTGCCAGCAGTTCTCTGCGGACAGGGGGATGGAATTCACCCCTCCACTTT,CASSSLRTGGWNSPLHF
NA,NA,TRBV7-2,TRBJ2-5,TGTGCCAGCAGCTTAATGGAGGGAGGGACCCAGTACTTC,CASSLMEGGTQYF
NA,NA,TRBV18,TRBJ1-1,TGTGCCAGCTACCTGCAGGGTGACACTGAAGCTTTCTTT,CASYLQGDTEAFF
NA,NA,TRBV10-2,TRBJ2-5,TGCGCCAGCAGTGAGGCAGAGCAAGAGACCCAGTACTTC,CASSEAEQETQYF
NA,few,TRBV6-6,TRBJ2-7,TGTGCCAGCAGTTACTCCCGGACACCCTCCTACGAGCAGTACTTC,CASSYSRTPSYEQYF
NA,few,TRBV5-1,TRBJ1-5,TGCGCCAGCAGCTTGACCGGGGACAATCAGCCCCAGCATTTT,CASSLTGDNQPQHF
NA,many,TRBV29-1,TRBJ1-1,TGCAGCGTCTCCGGACGCCAAAGGGACACTGAAGCTTTCTTT,CSVSGRQRDTEAFF
TRBD1,NA,TRBV6-2/TRBV6-3,TRBJ2-6,TGTGCCAGCAGTTCGGACAGGGCTGGGGCCAACGTCCTGACTTTC,CASSSDRAGANVLTF
NA,NA,TRBV10-1,TRBJ2-3,TGCGCCAGCAGTGAACAGCCCGGGCCCACAGATACGCAGTATTTT,CASSEQPGPTDTQYF
TRBD2,few,TRBV7-8,TRBJ2-3,TGTGCCAGCAGCTACGGCGGGGGGGCTTTAGATACGCAGTATTTT,CASSYGGGALDTQYF
TRBD1,NA,TRBV6-5,TRBJ1-4,TGTGCCAGCAGTTACTCTCGGACAGGCCAGGGCGTAAATGAAAAACTGTTTTTT,CASSYSRTGQGVNEKLFF
NA,many,TRBV6-2/TRBV6-3,TRBJ1-6,TGTGCCAGCAGAGAGGGATCAGCGAATTCACCCCTCCACTTT,CASREGSANSPLHF
TRBD1,many,TRBV19,TRBJ1-2,TGTGCCAGTAGTATGGACAGGGTCTATGGCTACACCTTC,CASSMDRVYGYTF
NA,NA,TRBV4-3,TRBJ1-2,TGCGCCAGCAGCCAAGTCCAGGACTATGGCTACACCTTC,CASSQVQDYGYTF
NA,NA,TRBV6-2/TRBV6-3,TRBJ2-2,TGTGCCAGCAGTTACTCAGGAAGGACAAAGGGCACCGGGGAGCTGTTTTTT,CASSYSGRTKGTGELFF
NA,NA,TRBV30,TRBJ1-3,TGTGCCTGGAAGAAGGGAAACACCATATATTTT,CAWKKGNTIYF
NA,few,TRBV2,TRBJ2-3,TGTGCCAGCAGCTGGGACGCCACAGATACGCAGTATTTT,CASSWDATDTQYF
NA,NA,TRBV10-3,TRBJ2-1,TGTGCCATCAGTGCGGGACCGGCACGCAATGAGCAGTTCTTC,CAISAGPARNEQFF
NA,few,TRBV29-1,TRBJ1-3,TGCAGCGTCGTAGGTCTACCTAACACCATATATTTT,CSVVGLPNTIYF
TRBD1,few,TRBV7-2,TRBJ1-4,TGTGCCAGCAGGGAACGGGACAGTAATGAAAAACTGTTTTTT,CASRERDSNEKLFF
NA,few,TRBV7-2,TRBJ2-3,TGTGCCAGCAGCCCCCTGCGGGATACGCAGTATTTT,CASSPLRDTQYF
NA,NA,TRBV6-2/TRBV6-3,TRBJ1-2,TGTGCCAGCGCAAACCCAAACTATGGCTACACCTTC,CASANPNYGYTF
TRBD2,few,TRBV29-1,TRBJ2-3,TGCAGCCTCCGGGGCGGGAGCTCCGGAGATACGCAGTATTTT,CSLRGGSSGDTQYF
NA,NA,TRBV27,TRBJ2-7,TGTGCCAGCAGTCCATCCATTCCTCGGGGGGAGCAGTACTTC,CASSPSIPRGEQYF
NA,NA,TRBV5-4,TRBJ1-2,TGTGCCAGCAGCCCATCGGGCAGAGATTATGGCTACACCTTC,CASSPSGRDYGYTF
NA,NA,TRBV7-2,TRBJ1-5,TGTGCCAGCAGCTTAGCGCCAATGGGGGAGGGACAGCCCCAGCATTTT,CASSLAPMGEGQPQHF
NA,many,TRBV4-3,TRBJ2-7,TGCGCCAGCAGCCAAGAGGGTTCCCACGAGCAGTACTTC,CASSQEGSHEQYF
TRBD2,NA,TRBV4-2,TRBJ2-2,TGTGCCAGCAGCCTCCGGGGGGTCATTGCGAACACCGGGGAGCTGTTTTTT,CASSLRGVIANTGELFF
NA,many,TRBV12-3/TRBV12-4,TRBJ2-5,TGTGCCAGCAGTTTAGGAGGTACTCGGACCCAGTACTTC,CASSLGGTRTQYF
NA,NA,TRBV30,TRBJ1-3,TGTGCCTGGAGTGTTCGGTTGGCGGACCCTTCCCTAAACACCATATATTTT,CAWSVRLADPSLNTIYF
TRBD2,many,TRBV15,TRBJ2-1,TGTGCCACCAGCAGAGATCCAGCGGGAGCGGTAAATGAGCAGTTCTTC,CATSRDPAGAVNEQFF
NA,many,TRBV5-1,TRBJ1-1,TGCGCCAGCAGCTCCAGGGCGGACACTGAAGCTTTCTTT,CASSSRADTEAFF
TRBD1,few,TRBV4-3,TRBJ1-2,TGCGCCAGCAGCCAAGATCCCGCAGGGGGTGGTGGCTACACCTTC,CASSQDPAGGGGYTF
TRBD1,NA,TRBV7-6,TRBJ1-1,TGTGCCAGCAGCTTAGTGGGGACAGGGGGCGCGGGGACTGAAGCTTTCTTT,CASSLVGTGGAGTEAFF
NA,few,TRBV7-2,TRBJ2-7,TGTGCCAGCAGCTTAGCGGACGGATCCTACGAGCAGTACTTC,CASSLADGSYEQYF
NA,few,TRBV9,TRBJ2-6,TGTGCCAGCAGCCTAGACGGATACTCTGGGGCCAACGTCCTGACTTTC,CASSLDGYSGANVLTF
TRBD1,few,TRBV5-6,TRBJ2-1,TGTGCCAGCAGCTCAACCGGGACAGGGGGAAATGAGCAGTTCTTC,CASSSTGTGGNEQFF
TRBD2,NA,TRBV9,TRBJ2-1,TGTGCCAGCAGCGTAACGGGGGGTGAGCAGTTCTTC,CASSVTGGEQFF
NA,many,TRBV2,TRBJ1-2,TGTGCCAGCAGTGTAGTGAGTGGCTACACCTTC,CASSVVSGYTF